This note documents a single TCR beta chain sequence. TCRdb re-called the 5' RACE reads through MiXCR, storing one row per CDR3 protein. The sample carries 45,000 to 60,000 distinct CDR3 sequences, over 12% recorded once. The data were taken from a study of T cells of healthy individuals. The CDR3 sequence is 14 residues long. Trimming cost V 7 bases and J 5 bases, with 16 bases left between them. The chain uses TRBV12-3 or TRBV12-4 and TRBJ2-3; maybe TRBD2 (6 bases). The receptor's source is a human donor in good health. This chain's CDR3 is CASTLRGIRDTQYF. CDR3 sequence (DNA): TGTGCCAGCACCCTGCGGGGCATTAGAGATACGCAGTATTTT.